These 12 T cell receptor beta chains were all obtained from the same sample, sequenced in a study of cytomegalovirus exposure and HLA in healthy donors. Use of 60 Vbeta and 13 Jbeta primers characterized the PCR. The table came from immunoSEQ multiplex PCR; TCRdb's copy has only in-frame clones and leaves some out. The sample has 150,000 or so clones. Sequencing used PBMCs. The receptors stem from a young woman in good health and CMV-seronegative.

J is TRBJ1-1 and V is TRBV30; perhaps TRBD1 as D (5 bases). CDR1 GTSNPN and CDR2 SVGIG come from the germline V gene (reference sequence). V lost 2 bases to trimming and J lost 0 bases, with 7 bases between them. The CDR3 extends over 13 amino acids. The CDR3 DNA sequence: TGTGCCTGGAGTCAAGGGGTGAACACTGAAGCTTTCTTT. This codes for CAWSQGVNTEAFF.

This sequence joins TRBV2 and TRBJ2-1, with 9 bases aligning to TRBD1. The CDR3 consists of 13 residues. From germline, CDR1 is SNHLY and CDR2 FYNNEI. With 4 bases clipped from V and 9 bases from J, the junction kept 4 bases outside the gene matches. This CDR3 is CASSARQGVEQFF. CDR3 nucleotides: TGTGCCAGCAGTGCCCGACAGGGGGTTGAGCAGTTCTTC.

This sequence joins TRBV6-1 and TRBJ1-1; possibly TRBD1 for D (6 bases). Trimming left V 5 bases short and J 4 bases short, with 14 bases between. Germline CDR1 and CDR2: MNHNS and SASEGT. The CDR3 runs to 14 residues. This CDR3 is CASSFTGSSTEAFF. Written as DNA, the CDR3 is TGTGCCAGCAGTTTCACAGGGAGTTCCACTGAAGCTTTCTTT.

The CDR3: CASSISANSEQFF. The CDR3, as DNA: TGTGCCAGTAGTATATCAGCTAACAGTGAGCAGTTCTTC. The chain recombines TRBV19 with TRBJ2-1; D is ambiguous. V shed 2 bases and J shed 9 bases, with 11 bases lying between them. CDR3 length: 13 residues. CDR1 is LNHDA, CDR2 SQIVND, per germline (reference sequence). Combining the CDR3 with reference TRBV19 and TRBJ2-1 gives the whole variable domain DGGITQSPKYLFRKEGQNVTLSCEQNLNHDAMYWYRQDPGQGLRLIYYSQIVNDFQKGDIAEGYSVSREKKESFPLTVTSAQKNPTAFYLCASSISANSEQFFGPGTRLTVL.

V and J are TRBV19 and TRBJ2-3, with 8 bases matching TRBD2. The CDR3 loop spans 12 amino acids. V was pared by 6 bases and J by 12 bases, with 8 bases of the junction left unmatched. CDR1 and CDR2 from the germline V gene are LNHDA and SQIVND (reference sequence). The CDR3, as DNA: TGTGCCAGTAGGGAACCGGGGGGGAGACAGTATTTT. Translating it yields CASREPGGRQYF. Full variable domain (missing parts from reference TRBV19 and TRBJ2-3): DGGITQSPKYLFRKEGQNVTLSCEQNLNHDAMYWYRQDPGQGLRLIYYSQIVNDFQKGDIAEGYSVSREKKESFPLTVTSAQKNPTAFYLCASREPGGRQYFGPGTRLTVL.

This chain links TRBV6-9 with TRBJ2-6, with TRBD1 matching over 9 bases. The germline V gene encodes CDR1 MNHGY and CDR2 SVAAGI. The V segment lost 5 bases and the J segment 0 bases; nucleotides outside the gene matches: 5. The CDR3 runs 17 residues. The CDR3 spells CASSEGQGHSGANVLTF. The CDR3 nucleotides read TGTGCCAGCAGTGAGGGACAGGGACACTCTGGGGCCAACGTCCTGACTTTC.

The chain uses TRBV14 and TRBJ1-1, with D perhaps TRBD1 (6 bases). The CDR3 length is 16 residues. Trimming cost V 1 base and J 3 bases, with 15 bases left between them. In germline, CDR1 is SGHDN, CDR2 FVKESK. The CDR3 sequence: CASSQVEGGSYTEAFF. The CDR3 nucleotides read TGTGCCAGCAGCCAAGTTGAAGGGGGATCGTACACTGAAGCTTTCTTT.

This sequence joins TRBV19 and TRBJ2-1, with 7 bases lining up with TRBD2. Germline V gives CDR1 LNHDA, CDR2 SQIVND (reference sequence). The ends lost 0 bases at V and 9 bases at J; junction bases unmatched: 11. The CDR3 extends over 16 amino acids. CDR3 nucleotide sequence: TGTGCCAGTAGTATAGATCTTGGGGGAGGGCCTAGTGAGCAGTTCTTC. Translated, it gives CASSIDLGGGPSEQFF. Drawing the rest from reference TRBV19 and TRBJ2-1, the complete variable domain is DGGITQSPKYLFRKEGQNVTLSCEQNLNHDAMYWYRQDPGQGLRLIYYSQIVNDFQKGDIAEGYSVSREKKESFPLTVTSAQKNPTAFYLCASSIDLGGGPSEQFFGPGTRLTVL.

The V and J genes are TRBV28 and TRBJ1-5; possible D gene TRBD1, 6 bases. The germline V gene encodes CDR1 MDHEN and CDR2 SYDVKM. This CDR3 region has 15 residues. V dropped 6 bases and J dropped 3 bases, with 15 bases sitting between them. The CDR3 region has the DNA TGTGCCAGCAGCCCTACCCGGGACAACAATCAGCCCCAGCATTTT. Amino acids: CASSPTRDNNQPQHF.

The V gene is TRBV19, the J gene TRBJ1-5; D may be TRBD1 (5 bases). There are 14 residues in the CDR3. Germline V lookup: CDR1 LNHDA, CDR2 SQIVND (reference sequence). The germline V and J ends were trimmed by 5 bases and 0 bases, with 8 bases remaining between them. Here the CDR3 reads CASSLTDSNQPQHF. The DNA for the CDR3 is TGTGCCAGTAGTCTGACAGATAGCAATCAGCCCCAGCATTTT.

CDR3 DNA sequence: TGTGCCAGCAAGGCAGGGGGCTACGAGCAGTACTTC. Amino acid sequence: CASKAGGYEQYF. The V gene is TRBV27, the J gene TRBJ2-7, with TRBD1 matching over 7 bases. This CDR3 has 12 residues. Germline values: CDR1 MNHEY, CDR2 SMNVEV (reference sequence). The V segment lost 7 bases and the J segment 3 bases; nucleotides outside the gene matches: 3.

The chain uses TRBV7-8 and TRBJ2-7; 7 bases map to TRBD1. V shed 1 base, J shed 1 base, and the junction held 4 bases outside the gene matches. There are 15 residues in the CDR3. Germline lookup yields CDR1 SGHVS and CDR2 FQNEAQ. This chain's CDR3 is CASSLVGDSSYEQYF. CDR3 nucleotide sequence: TGTGCCAGCAGCTTAGTGGGGGACAGTTCCTACGAGCAGTACTTC.